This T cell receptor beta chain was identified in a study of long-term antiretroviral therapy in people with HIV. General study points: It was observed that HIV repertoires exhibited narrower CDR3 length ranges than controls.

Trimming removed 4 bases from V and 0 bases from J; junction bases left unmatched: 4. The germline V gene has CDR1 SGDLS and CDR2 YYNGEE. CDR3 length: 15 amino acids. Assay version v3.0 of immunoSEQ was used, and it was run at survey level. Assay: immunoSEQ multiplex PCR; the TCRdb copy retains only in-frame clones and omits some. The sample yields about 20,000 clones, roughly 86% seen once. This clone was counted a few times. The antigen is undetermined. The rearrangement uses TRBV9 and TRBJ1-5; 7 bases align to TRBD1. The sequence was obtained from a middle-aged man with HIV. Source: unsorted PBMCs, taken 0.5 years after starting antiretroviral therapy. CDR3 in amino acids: CASSRGGNSNQPQHF. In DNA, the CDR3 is TGTGCCAGCAGCCGAGGGGGCAATAGCAATCAGCCCCAGCATTTT.